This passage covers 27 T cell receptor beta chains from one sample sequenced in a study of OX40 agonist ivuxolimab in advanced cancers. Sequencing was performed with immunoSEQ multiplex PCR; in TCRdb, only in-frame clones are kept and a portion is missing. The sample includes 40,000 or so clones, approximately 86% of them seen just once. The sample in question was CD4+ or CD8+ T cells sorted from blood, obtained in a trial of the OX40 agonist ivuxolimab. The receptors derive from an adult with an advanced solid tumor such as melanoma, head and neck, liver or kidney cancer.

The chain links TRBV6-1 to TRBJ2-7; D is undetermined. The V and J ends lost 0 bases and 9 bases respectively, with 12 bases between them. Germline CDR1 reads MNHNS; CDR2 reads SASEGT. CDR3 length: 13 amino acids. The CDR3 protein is CASSEAFSLWQYF. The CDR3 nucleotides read TGTGCCAGCAGTGAAGCCTTCTCCCTATGGCAGTACTTC.

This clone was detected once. This chain's CDR3 is CASRLGQGARNTEAFF. The CDR3 bases are TGTGCCAGCAGATTGGGACAGGGTGCGAGGAACACTGAAGCTTTCTTT. V and J are TRBV6-4 and TRBJ1-1; 9 nucleotides agree with TRBD1. This CDR3 region has 16 residues. The V segment lost 6 bases and the J segment 1 base; nucleotides outside the gene matches: 9. The germline V gene has CDR1 MRHNA and CDR2 SNTAGT.

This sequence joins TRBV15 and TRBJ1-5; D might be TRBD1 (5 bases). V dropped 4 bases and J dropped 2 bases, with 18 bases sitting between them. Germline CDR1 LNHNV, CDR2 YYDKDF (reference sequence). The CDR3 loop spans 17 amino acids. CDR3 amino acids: CATSTDKGPWGNQPQHF. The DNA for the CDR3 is TGTGCCACCAGCACAGATAAGGGACCTTGGGGCAATCAGCCCCAGCATTTT.

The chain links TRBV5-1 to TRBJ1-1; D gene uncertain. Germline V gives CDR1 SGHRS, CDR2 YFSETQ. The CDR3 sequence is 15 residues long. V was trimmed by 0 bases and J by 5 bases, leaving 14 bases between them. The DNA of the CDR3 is TGCGCCAGCAGCTTGGGGGGTCCCGGTCGGACTGAAGCTTTCTTT. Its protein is CASSLGGPGRTEAFF.

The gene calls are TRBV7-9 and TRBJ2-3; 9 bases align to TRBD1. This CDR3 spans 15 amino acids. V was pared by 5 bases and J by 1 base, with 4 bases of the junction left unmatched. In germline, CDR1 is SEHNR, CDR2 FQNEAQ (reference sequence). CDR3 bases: TGTGCCAGCAGCCCCTGGACAGGGGGCACAGATACGCAGTATTTT. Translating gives CASSPWTGGTDTQYF. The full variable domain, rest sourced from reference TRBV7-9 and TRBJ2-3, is DTGVSQNPRHKITKRGQNVTFRCDPISEHNRLYWYRQTLGQGPEFLTYFQNEAQLEKSRLLSDRFSAERPKGSFSTLEIQRTEQGDSAMYLCASSPWTGGTDTQYFGPGTRLTVL.

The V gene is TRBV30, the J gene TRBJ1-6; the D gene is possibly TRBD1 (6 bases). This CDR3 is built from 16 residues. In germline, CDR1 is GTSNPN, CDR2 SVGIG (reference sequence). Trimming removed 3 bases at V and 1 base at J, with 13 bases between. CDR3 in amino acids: CAWRGAGMSYNSPLHF. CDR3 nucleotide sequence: TGTGCCTGGAGGGGGGCAGGGATGTCCTATAATTCACCCCTCCACTTT.

The CDR3 loop reads CASGLGAVRTGELFF. CDR3 nucleotides: TGTGCTAGTGGTTTGGGGGCTGTAAGAACCGGGGAGCTGTTTTTT. The V gene is TRBV12-5, the J gene TRBJ2-2; D is ambiguous. The CDR3 covers 15 residues. The ends were cut back, 1 base at V and 5 bases at J, with 11 bases in the middle. From germline, CDR1 is LGHNT and CDR2 FRNRAP.

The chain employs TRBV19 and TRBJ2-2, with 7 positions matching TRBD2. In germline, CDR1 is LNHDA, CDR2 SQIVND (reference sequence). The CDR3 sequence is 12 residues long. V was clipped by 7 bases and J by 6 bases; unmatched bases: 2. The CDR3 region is CASMRESGELFF. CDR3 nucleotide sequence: TGTGCCAGTATGCGGGAGTCCGGGGAGCTGTTTTTT.

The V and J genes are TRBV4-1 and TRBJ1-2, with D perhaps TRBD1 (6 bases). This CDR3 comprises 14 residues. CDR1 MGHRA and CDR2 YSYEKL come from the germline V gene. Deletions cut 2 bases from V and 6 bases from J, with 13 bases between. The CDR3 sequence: CASSQIYRDDGYTF. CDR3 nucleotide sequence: TGCGCCAGCAGCCAAATCTACAGGGATGATGGCTACACCTTC.

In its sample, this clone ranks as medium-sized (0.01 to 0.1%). CDR3 protein: CASSPRRGSNQPQHF. As DNA, the CDR3 is TGTGCCAGTAGTCCCCGGAGGGGGAGCAATCAGCCCCAGCATTTT. The rearrangement joins TRBV19 to TRBJ1-5; TRBD1 might be the D (6 bases). V was pared by 5 bases and J by 1 base, with 12 bases between. Looked up from germline, CDR1 is LNHDA and CDR2 is SQIVND (reference sequence). The CDR3 is made up of 15 amino acids.

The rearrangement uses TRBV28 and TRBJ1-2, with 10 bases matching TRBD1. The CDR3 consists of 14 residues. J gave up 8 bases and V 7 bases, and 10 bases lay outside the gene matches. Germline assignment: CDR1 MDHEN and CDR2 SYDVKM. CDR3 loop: CASTLLGQGSGYTF. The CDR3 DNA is TGTGCCAGCACCCTCCTGGGACAGGGGTCGGGCTACACCTTC.

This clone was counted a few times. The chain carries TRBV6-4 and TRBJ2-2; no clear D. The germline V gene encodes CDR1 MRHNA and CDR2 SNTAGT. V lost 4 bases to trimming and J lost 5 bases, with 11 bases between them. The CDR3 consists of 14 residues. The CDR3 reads CASSVTHFTGELFF. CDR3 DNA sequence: TGTGCCAGCAGTGTCACCCACTTTACCGGGGAGCTGTTTTTT.

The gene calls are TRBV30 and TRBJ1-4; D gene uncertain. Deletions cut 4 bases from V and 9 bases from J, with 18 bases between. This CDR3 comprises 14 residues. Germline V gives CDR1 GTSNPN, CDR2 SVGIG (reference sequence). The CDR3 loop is CAWTPGFDEKKLFF. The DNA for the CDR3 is TGTGCCTGGACACCGGGATTCGACGAGAAAAAACTGTTTTTT.

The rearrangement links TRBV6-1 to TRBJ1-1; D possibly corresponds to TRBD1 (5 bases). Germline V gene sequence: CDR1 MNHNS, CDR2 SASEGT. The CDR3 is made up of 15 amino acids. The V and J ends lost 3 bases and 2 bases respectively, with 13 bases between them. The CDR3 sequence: CASSDQRQTNTEAFF. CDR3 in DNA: TGTGCCAGCAGTGACCAAAGACAGACTAACACTGAAGCTTTCTTT.

DNA of the CDR3: TGCGCCAGCCTCGACAGGGACGGAGAGACCCAGTACTTC. This codes for CASLDRDGETQYF. The chain is built from TRBV5-1 and TRBJ2-5, with 7 bases fitting TRBD1. J lost 4 bases, V lost 7 bases, and 7 bases had no gene match. Germline lookup yields CDR1 SGHRS and CDR2 YFSETQ. The CDR3 has 13 amino acids.

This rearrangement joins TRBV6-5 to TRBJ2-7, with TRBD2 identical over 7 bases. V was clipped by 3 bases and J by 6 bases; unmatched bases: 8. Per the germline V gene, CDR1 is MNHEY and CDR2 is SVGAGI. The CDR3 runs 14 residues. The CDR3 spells CASSYAGVSREQYF. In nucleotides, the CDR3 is TGTGCCAGCAGTTATGCGGGGGTAAGTCGCGAGCAGTACTTC.

The CDR3: CASSLREVGQPQHF. Here the CDR3 DNA reads TGTGCCAGCAGCTTAAGGGAGGTGGGTCAGCCCCAGCATTTT. This chain links TRBV7-2 with TRBJ1-5; D unresolved. Trimming stripped 2 bases from V and 6 bases from J, with 11 bases between. The CDR3 runs 14 residues. Germline assignment: CDR1 SGHTA and CDR2 FQGNSA.

This chain's CDR3 is CATRREGSGELFF. The CDR3 nucleotides are TGTGCCACCCGCCGGGAGGGCTCCGGGGAGCTGTTTTTT. V gene TRBV15 combines with J gene TRBJ2-2; 8 bases align to TRBD2. Germline trimming cut 8 bases from V and 6 bases from J; bases unmatched to any gene: 5. Germline loops: CDR1 LNHNV, CDR2 YYDKDF (reference sequence). This CDR3 is built from 13 residues.

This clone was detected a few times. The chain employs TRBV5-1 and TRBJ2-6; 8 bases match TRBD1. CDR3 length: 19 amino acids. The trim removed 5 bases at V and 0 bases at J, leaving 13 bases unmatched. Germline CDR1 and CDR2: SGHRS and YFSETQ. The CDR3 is CASSFPPGTGFSGANVLTF. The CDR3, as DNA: TGCGCCAGCAGTTTCCCCCCCGGGACAGGTTTCTCTGGGGCCAACGTCCTGACTTTC. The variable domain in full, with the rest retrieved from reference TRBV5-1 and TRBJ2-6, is KAGVTQTPRYLIKTRGQQVTLSCSPISGHRSVSWYQQTPGQGLQFLFEYFSETQRNKGNFPGRFSGRQFSNSRSEMNVSTLELGDSALYLCASSFPPGTGFSGANVLTFGAGSRLTVL.

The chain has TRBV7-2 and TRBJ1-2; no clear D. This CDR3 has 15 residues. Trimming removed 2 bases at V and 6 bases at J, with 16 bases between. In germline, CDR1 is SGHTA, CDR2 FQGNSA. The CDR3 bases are TGTGCCAGCAGCTTATGGTTGCTAGCGGCTGATGGCTACACCTTC. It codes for CASSLWLLAADGYTF. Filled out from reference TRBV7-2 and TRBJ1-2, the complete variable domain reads GAGVSQSPSNKVTEKGKDVELRCDPISGHTALYWYRQSLGQGLEFLIYFQGNSAPDKSGLPSDRFSAERTGGSVSTLTIQRTQQEDSAVYLCASSLWLLAADGYTFGSGTRLTVV.

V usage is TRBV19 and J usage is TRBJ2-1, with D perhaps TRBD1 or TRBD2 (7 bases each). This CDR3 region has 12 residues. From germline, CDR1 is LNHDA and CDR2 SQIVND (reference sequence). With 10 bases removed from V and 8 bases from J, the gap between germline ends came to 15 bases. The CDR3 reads CATGGSGDEQFF. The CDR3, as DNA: TGTGCCACAGGGGGAAGCGGGGATGAGCAGTTCTTC.

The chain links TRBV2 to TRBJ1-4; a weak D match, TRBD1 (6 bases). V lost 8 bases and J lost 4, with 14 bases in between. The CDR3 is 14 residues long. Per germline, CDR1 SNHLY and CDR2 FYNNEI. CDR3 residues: CASLLGGLNEKLFF. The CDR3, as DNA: TGTGCCAGCCTGCTAGGGGGTCTTAATGAAAAACTGTTTTTT.

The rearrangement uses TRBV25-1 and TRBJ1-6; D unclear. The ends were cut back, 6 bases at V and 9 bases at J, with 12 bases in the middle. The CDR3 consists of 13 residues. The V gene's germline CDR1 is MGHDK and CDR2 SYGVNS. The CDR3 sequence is CASSGRVASPLHF. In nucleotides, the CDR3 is TGTGCCAGCAGCGGGAGGGTGGCTTCACCCCTCCACTTT.

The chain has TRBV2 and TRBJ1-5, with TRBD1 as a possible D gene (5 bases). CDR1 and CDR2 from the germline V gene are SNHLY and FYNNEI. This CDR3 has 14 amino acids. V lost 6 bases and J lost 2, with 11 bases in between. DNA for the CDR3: TGTGCCAGCAGGGCCGGGACGGGCAATCAGCCCCAGCATTTT. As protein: CASRAGTGNQPQHF.

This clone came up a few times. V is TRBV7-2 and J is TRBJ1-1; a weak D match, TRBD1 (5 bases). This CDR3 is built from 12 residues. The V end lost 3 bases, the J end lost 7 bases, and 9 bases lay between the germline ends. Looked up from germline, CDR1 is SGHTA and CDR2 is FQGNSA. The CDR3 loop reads CASSFAGLEAFF. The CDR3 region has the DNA TGTGCCAGCAGCTTTGCAGGGCTTGAAGCTTTCTTT.

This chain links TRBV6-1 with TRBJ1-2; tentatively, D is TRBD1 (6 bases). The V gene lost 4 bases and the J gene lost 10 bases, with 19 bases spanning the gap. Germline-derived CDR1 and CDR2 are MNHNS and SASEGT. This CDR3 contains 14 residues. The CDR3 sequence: CASSVLGTSFAYTF. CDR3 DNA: TGTGCCAGCAGTGTTCTCGGGACATCCTTCGCCTACACCTTC.

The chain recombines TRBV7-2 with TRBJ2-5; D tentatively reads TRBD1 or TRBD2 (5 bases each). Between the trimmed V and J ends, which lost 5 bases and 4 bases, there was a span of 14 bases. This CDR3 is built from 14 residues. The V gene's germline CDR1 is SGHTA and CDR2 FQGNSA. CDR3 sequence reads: CASSTPRDGETQYF. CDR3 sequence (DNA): TGTGCCAGCAGCACCCCCCGGGACGGAGAGACCCAGTACTTC.